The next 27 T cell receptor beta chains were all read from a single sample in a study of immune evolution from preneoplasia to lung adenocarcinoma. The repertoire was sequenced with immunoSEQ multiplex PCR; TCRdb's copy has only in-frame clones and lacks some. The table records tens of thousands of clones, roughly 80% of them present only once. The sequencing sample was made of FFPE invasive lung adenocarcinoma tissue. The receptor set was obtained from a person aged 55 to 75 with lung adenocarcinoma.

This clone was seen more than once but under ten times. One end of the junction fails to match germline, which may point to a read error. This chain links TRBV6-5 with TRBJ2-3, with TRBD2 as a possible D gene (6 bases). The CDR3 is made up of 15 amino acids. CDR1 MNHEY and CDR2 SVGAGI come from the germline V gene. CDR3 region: CASSYLGGNTDTQYF. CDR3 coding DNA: TGTGCCAGCAGCTACTTAGGCGGGAATACAGATACGCAGTATTTT.

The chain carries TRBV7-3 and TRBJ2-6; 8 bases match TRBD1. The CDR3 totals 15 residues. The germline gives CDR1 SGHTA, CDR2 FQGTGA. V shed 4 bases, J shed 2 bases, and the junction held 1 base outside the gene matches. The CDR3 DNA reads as TGTGCCAGCAGCTGGACAGGGACTGGGGCCAACGTCCTGACTTTC. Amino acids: CASSWTGTGANVLTF.

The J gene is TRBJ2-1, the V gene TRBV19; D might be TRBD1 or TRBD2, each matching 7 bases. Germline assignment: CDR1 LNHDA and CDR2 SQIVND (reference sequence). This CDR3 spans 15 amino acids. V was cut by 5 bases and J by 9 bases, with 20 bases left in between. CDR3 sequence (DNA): TGTGCCAGTAGTCCTGGGAGACAGGGAGGGGGTGAGCAGTTCTTC. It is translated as CASSPGRQGGGEQFF.

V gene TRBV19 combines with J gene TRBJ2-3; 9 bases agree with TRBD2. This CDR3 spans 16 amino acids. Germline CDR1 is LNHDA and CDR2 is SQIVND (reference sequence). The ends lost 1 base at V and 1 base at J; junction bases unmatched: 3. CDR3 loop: CASSIGAGGRTDTQYF. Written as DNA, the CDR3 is TGTGCCAGTAGTATAGGAGCGGGAGGACGCACAGATACGCAGTATTTT.

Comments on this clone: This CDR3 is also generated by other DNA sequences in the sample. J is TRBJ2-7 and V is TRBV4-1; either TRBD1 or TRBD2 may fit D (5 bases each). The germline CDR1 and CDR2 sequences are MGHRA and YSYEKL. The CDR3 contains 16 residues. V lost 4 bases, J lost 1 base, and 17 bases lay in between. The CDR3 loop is CASSPVGDTHSYEQYF. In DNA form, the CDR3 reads TGCGCCAGCAGCCCAGTGGGGGATACCCATTCCTACGAGCAGTACTTC.

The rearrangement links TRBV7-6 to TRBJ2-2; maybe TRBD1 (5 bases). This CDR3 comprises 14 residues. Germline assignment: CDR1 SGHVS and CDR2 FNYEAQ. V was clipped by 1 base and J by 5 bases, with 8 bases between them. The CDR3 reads CASSLERQTGELFF. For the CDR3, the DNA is TGTGCCAGCAGCTTAGAGAGACAGACCGGGGAGCTGTTTTTT. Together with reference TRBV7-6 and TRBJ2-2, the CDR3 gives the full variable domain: GAGVSQSPRYKVTKRGQDVALRCDPISGHVSLYWYRQALGQGPEFLTYFNYEAQQDKSGLPNDRFSAERPEGSISTLTIQRTEQRDSAMYRCASSLERQTGELFFGEGSRLTVL.

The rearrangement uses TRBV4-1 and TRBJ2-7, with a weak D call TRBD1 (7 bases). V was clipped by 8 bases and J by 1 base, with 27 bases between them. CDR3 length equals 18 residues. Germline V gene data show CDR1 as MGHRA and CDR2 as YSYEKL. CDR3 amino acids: CASAFQTGRPLLSYEQYF. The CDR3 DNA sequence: TGCGCCAGCGCATTCCAGACAGGGAGGCCCCTCCTTTCCTACGAGCAGTACTTC.

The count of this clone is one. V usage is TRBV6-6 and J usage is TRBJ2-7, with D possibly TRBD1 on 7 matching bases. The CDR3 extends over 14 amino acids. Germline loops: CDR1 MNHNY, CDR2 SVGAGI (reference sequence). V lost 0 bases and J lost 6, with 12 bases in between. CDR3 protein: CASSYSQGGGEQYF. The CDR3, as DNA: TGTGCCAGCAGTTACTCTCAGGGGGGCGGCGAGCAGTACTTC.

This CDR3 reads CASSPGRGPPLAKNIQYF. CDR3 in DNA: TGTGCCAGCAGCCCGGGCAGGGGGCCTCCTTTAGCCAAAAACATTCAGTACTTC. The chain couples TRBV7-3 to TRBJ2-4; TRBD1 matches at 8 bases. Trimming cost V 5 bases and J 0 bases; bases outside gene matches: 12. CDR1 is SGHTA and CDR2 is FQGTGA in the germline V gene. This CDR3 spans 18 amino acids.

The CDR3 loop is CASSTTGKETQYF. As DNA, the CDR3 is TGTGCCAGCAGCACGACAGGGAAAGAGACCCAGTACTTC. The chain has TRBV7-9 and TRBJ2-5, with TRBD1 matching 7 bases. V lost 5 bases to trimming and J lost 3 bases; unmatched junction nucleotides: 3. Germline V lookup: CDR1 SEHNR, CDR2 FQNEAQ (reference sequence). There are 13 residues in the CDR3.

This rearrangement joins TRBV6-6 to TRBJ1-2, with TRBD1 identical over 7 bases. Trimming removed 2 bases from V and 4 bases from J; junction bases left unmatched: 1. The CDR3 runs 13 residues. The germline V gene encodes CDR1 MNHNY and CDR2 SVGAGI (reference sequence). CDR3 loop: CASSYGDSYGYTF. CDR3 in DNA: TGTGCCAGCAGTTACGGGGACAGCTATGGCTACACCTTC.

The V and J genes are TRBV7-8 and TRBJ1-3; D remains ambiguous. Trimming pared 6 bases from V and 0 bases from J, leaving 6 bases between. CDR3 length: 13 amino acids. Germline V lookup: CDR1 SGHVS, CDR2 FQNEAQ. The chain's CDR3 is CASSSISGNTIYF. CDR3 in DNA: TGTGCCAGCAGTTCCATCTCTGGAAACACCATATATTTT.

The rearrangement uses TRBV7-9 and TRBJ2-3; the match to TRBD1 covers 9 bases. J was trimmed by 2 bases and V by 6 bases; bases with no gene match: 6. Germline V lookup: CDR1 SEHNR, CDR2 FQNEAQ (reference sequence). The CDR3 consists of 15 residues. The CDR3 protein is CASRSGTGSTDTQYF. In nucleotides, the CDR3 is TGTGCCAGCAGGAGCGGGACAGGGTCCACAGATACGCAGTATTTT.

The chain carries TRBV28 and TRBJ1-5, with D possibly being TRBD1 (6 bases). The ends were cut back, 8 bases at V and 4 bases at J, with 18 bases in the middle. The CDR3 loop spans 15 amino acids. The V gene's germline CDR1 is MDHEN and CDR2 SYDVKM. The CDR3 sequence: CASFSQGGGNQPQHF. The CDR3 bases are TGTGCCAGCTTTAGCCAAGGGGGTGGGAATCAGCCCCAGCATTTT.

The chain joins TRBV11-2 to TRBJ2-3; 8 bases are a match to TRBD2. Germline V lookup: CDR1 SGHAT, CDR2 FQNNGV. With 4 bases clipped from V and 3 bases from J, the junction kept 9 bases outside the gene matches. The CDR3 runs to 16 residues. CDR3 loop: CASSSISGRMTDTQYF. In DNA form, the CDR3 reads TGTGCCAGCAGCTCGATCAGCGGGAGAATGACAGATACGCAGTATTTT.

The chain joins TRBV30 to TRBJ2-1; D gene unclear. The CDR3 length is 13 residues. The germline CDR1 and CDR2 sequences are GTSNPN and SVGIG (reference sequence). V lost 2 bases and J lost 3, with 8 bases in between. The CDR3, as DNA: TGTGCCTGGAGTAGTGGATACTACAATGAGCAGTTCTTC. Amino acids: CAWSSGYYNEQFF.

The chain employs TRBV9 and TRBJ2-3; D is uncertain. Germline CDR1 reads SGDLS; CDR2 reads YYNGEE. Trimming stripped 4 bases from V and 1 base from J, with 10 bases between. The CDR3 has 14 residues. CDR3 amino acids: CASSPRWGTDTQYF. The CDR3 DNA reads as TGTGCCAGCAGCCCGCGATGGGGCACAGATACGCAGTATTTT.

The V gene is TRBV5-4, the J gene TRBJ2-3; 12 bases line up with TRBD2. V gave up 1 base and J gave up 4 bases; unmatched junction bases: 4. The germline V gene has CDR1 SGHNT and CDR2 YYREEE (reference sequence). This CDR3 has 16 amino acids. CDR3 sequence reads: CASSLKLAGGPDTQYF. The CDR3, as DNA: TGTGCCAGCAGCTTGAAACTAGCGGGAGGCCCAGATACGCAGTATTTT.

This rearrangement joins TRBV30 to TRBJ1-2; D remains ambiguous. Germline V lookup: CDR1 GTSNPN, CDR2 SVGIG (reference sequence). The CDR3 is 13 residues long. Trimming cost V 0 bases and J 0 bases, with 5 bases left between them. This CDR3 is CAWSVRANYGYTF. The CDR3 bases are TGTGCCTGGAGTGTACGTGCTAACTATGGCTACACCTTC. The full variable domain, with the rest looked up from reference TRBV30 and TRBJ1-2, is SQTIHQWPATLVQPVGSPLSLECTVEGTSNPNLYWYRQAAGRGLQLLFYSVGIGQISSEVPQNLSASRPQDRQFILSSKKLLLSDSGFYLCAWSVRANYGYTFGSGTRLTVV.

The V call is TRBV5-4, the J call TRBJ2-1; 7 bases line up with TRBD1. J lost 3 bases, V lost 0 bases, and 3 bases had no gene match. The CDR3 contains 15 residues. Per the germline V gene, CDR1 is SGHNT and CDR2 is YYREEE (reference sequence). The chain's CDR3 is CASSLGGGRYNEQFF. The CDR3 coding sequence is TGTGCCAGCAGCTTGGGAGGGGGCCGCTACAATGAGCAGTTCTTC.

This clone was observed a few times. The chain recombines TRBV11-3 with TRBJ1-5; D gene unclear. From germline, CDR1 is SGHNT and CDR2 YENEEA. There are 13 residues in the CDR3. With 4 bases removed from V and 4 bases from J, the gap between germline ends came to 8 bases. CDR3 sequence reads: CASSSNMNQPQHF. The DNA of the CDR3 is TGTGCCAGCAGCTCTAACATGAATCAGCCCCAGCATTTT.

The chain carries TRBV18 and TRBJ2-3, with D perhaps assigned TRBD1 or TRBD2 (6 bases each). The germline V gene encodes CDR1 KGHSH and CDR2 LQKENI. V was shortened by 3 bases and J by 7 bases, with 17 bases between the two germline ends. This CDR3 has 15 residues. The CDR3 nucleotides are TGTGCCAGCTCACCCCCTGGGGGCGGGAAACATACGCAGTATTTT. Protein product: CASSPPGGGKHTQYF.

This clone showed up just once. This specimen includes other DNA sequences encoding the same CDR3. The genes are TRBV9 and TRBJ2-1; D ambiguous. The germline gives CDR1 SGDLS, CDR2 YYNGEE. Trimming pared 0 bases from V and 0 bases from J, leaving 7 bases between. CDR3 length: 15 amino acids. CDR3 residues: CASSVGGGSYNEQFF. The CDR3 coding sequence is TGTGCCAGCAGCGTAGGTGGCGGCTCCTACAATGAGCAGTTCTTC. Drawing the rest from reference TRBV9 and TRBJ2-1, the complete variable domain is DSGVTQTPKHLITATGQRVTLRCSPRSGDLSVYWYQQSLDQGLQFLIQYYNGEERAKGNILERFSAQQFPDLHSELNLSSLELGDSALYFCASSVGGGSYNEQFFGPGTRLTVL.

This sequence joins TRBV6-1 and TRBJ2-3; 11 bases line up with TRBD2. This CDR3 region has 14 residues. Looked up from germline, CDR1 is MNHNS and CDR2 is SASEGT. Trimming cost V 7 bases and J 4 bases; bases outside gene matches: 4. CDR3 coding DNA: TGTGCCAGCAAGCTGGGACTAGCGGCAGATACGCAGTATTTT. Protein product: CASKLGLAADTQYF.

CDR3 nucleotide sequence: TGTGCCAGCAGCTTATTTCCGACCTACGAGCAGTACTTC. Amino acids: CASSLFPTYEQYF. This chain links TRBV11-3 with TRBJ2-7; D uncertain. Germline assignment: CDR1 SGHNT and CDR2 YENEEA. The CDR3 runs 13 residues. V lost 2 bases to trimming and J lost 2 bases, with 7 bases between them.

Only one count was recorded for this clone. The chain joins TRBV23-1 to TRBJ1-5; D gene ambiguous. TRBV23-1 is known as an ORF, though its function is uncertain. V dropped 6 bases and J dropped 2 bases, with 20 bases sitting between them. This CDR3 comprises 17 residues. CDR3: CASSPPRGQTGNQPQHF. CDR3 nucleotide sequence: TGCGCCAGCAGCCCCCCGCGGGGTCAGACGGGCAATCAGCCCCAGCATTTT.

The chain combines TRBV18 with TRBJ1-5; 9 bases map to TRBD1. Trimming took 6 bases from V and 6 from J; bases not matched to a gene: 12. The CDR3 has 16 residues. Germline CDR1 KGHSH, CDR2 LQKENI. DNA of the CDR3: TGTGCCAGCTCGCCTAGTACAGGGGGCGCCGGTCAGCCCCAGCATTTT. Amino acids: CASSPSTGGAGQPQHF.